This T cell receptor beta chain emerged from a study of blood T cell repertoires in COVID-19. Study background: PBMCs, B-cell-depleted T cells, or T cells provided the cDNA or gDNA that made up the material.

Germline V gene sequence: CDR1 SEHNR, CDR2 FQNEAQ (reference sequence). V was trimmed by 6 bases and J by 3 bases, leaving 17 bases between them. The CDR3 is 16 residues long. Profiled with immunoSEQ multiplex PCR; TCRdb holds only in-frame clones, not every one. The repertoire holds 130,000 or so clones, with roughly 80% as singletons. The chain joins TRBV7-9 to TRBJ1-4, with D possibly matching TRBD1 (6 bases). The clonotype was recovered from a woman aged 55-70 years with acute or convalescent COVID-19. Specimen: peripheral blood. The DNA of the CDR3 is TGTGCCAGCAGTAATCACAGGGCCGGGGCTAATGAAAAACTGTTTTTT. Protein product: CASSNHRAGANEKLFF.